Only a few counts were recorded for the clone carrying this TCR beta chain. Its specificity is unknown. TCRdb reprocessed the 5' RACE reads with MiXCR, giving one entry per CDR3 protein. Here the sample spans 18,000 or so distinct CDR3 sequences, approximately 71% being singletons. The sample is drawn from a study of identical twins. V shed 6 bases and J 0 bases; nucleotides not matched to a gene: 9. This CDR3 has 18 residues. Whole-study results and caveats: Abundant cord blood beta clonotypes carried fewer insertions; memory repertoires showed none. Researchers reported weaker excess twin sharing in beta out-of-frame sequences. Some out-of-frame alpha sequences were shared by twins, and these showed excess low generation probability.

Each donor (without exception) was a healthy Caucasian. The chain links TRBV12-3 or TRBV12-4 to TRBJ2-3, with 13 bases aligning to TRBD2. This TCR was recovered from a young woman in good health. This table probably holds off-target reads from a library built for another chain. The material sequenced was memory (CD45RO+) T cells sorted from blood. The chain's CDR3 is CASSSGTSGTFSTDTQYF. In DNA, the CDR3 is TGTGCCAGCAGCTCCGGGACTAGCGGGACCTTTAGCACAGATACGCAGTATTTT.